The rows below give T cell receptor beta chains drawn from one sample of a study of blood T cell repertoires in COVID-19. Data came from immunoSEQ multiplex PCR; TCRdb stores just in-frame clones and leaves some out. The sample lists about 80,000 clones, about 88% seen once, with 12% in the top ten. Sequencing was performed on peripheral blood. The receptors stem from an older man with active or convalescent COVID-19. The CDR3 runs from the conserved cysteine through the conserved F or W. Each record gives: clone size, J gene, D gene, V gene, CDR3 protein, CDR3 DNA. A D gene is named only where the DNA matches it firmly. Only part of the rows carry a size: once, few, many, or a class if the clone is expanded.

few	TRBJ2-7	NA	TRBV11-2	CASSVHSEQYF	TGTGCCAGCAGCGTGCACAGCGAGCAGTACTTC
few	TRBJ1-1	NA	TRBV20-1	CSAIGQPEAFF	TGCAGTGCCATTGGACAGCCTGAAGCTTTCTTT
NA	TRBJ1-3	NA	TRBV4-3	CASSLTHHSGNTIYF	TGCGCCAGCAGCCTTACACACCATTCCGGAAACACCATATATTTT
NA	TRBJ1-1	NA	TRBV7-9	CASSLRQVRMNAEAFF	TGTGCCAGCAGCTTAAGACAGGTCCGGATGAACGCTGAAGCTTTCTTT
NA	TRBJ1-2	NA	TRBV12-3/TRBV12-4	CASSLAGGGYTF	TGTGCCAGCAGTTTAGCGGGGGGAGGCTACACCTTC
once	TRBJ1-4	NA	TRBV25-1	CASSEWTSYEKLFF	TGTGCCAGCAGTGAATGGACATCTTATGAAAAACTGTTTTTT
NA	TRBJ2-6	NA	TRBV24-1	CATSDSRGGANVLTF	TGTGCCACCAGTGATTCCCGGGGGGGGGCCAACGTCCTGACTTTC
NA	TRBJ1-3	TRBD1	TRBV7-6	CASSLVRAGQGNTIYF	TGTGCCAGCAGCTTAGTTCGTGCGGGACAGGGAAACACCATATATTTT
NA	TRBJ1-2	TRBD1	TRBV19	CASSIGPGGAYGYTF	TGTGCCAGTAGTATAGGGCCAGGGGGCGCCTATGGCTACACCTTC
NA	TRBJ2-1	NA	TRBV5-5	CASSLRSGQYNEQFF	TGTGCCAGCAGCTTGCGTTCTGGACAATACAATGAGCAGTTCTTC
NA	TRBJ1-2	NA	TRBV5-4	CASSTGRGNYGYTF	TGTGCCAGCAGCACGGGACGGGGGAACTATGGCTACACCTTC
NA	TRBJ2-3	NA	TRBV9	CASRGHSTDTQYF	TGTGCCAGCAGGGGACATAGCACAGATACGCAGTATTTT
NA	TRBJ1-2	TRBD1	TRBV19	CASSLREAGGSSLHGYTF	TGTGCCAGTAGTCTACGGGAGGCAGGGGGCAGTTCTCTCCATGGCTACACCTTC
NA	TRBJ2-2	TRBD1	TRBV6-2/TRBV6-3	CASSPGQTFGGELFF	TGTGCCAGCAGTCCGGGACAGACTTTCGGCGGGGAGCTGTTTTTT
few	TRBJ2-5	TRBD2	TRBV7-2	CASSSPNLAGNQETQYF	TGTGCCAGCAGCTCACCTAACTTAGCGGGGAACCAAGAGACCCAGTACTTC
NA	TRBJ1-6	TRBD1	TRBV12-3/TRBV12-4	CASSLRDSSPLHF	TGTGCCAGCAGTTTACGGGACAGTTCACCCCTCCACTTT
NA	TRBJ2-2	TRBD1	TRBV30	CAWSVQGASGELFF	TGTGCCTGGAGTGTACAGGGGGCCTCCGGGGAGCTGTTTTTT